The 20 T cell receptor beta chains listed next were all sequenced from one sample in a study of cytomegalovirus exposure and HLA in healthy donors. Using immunoSEQ multiplex PCR, the repertoire was profiled, and TCRdb retains in-frame clones only, with some absent. The data show over 70,000 clones, 94% seen once. Sequencing input: PBMCs. All receptors derive from a woman between 18 and 29 years old in good health and CMV-seronegative.

CDR3 residues: CASSVVPGGQLDTQYF. For the CDR3, the DNA is TGTGCCAGCAGCGTAGTACCGGGGGGGCAGTTAGATACGCAGTATTTT. This sequence joins TRBV9 and TRBJ2-3; 8 nucleotides line up with TRBD2. V dropped 0 bases and J dropped 5; count of bases not matched to a gene: 8. The CDR3 is 16 amino acids. Germline V CDR1 and CDR2: SGDLS, YYNGEE.

The rearrangement joins TRBV6-5 to TRBJ2-5; TRBD2 matches 7 bases. There are 14 residues in the CDR3. V gave up 2 bases and J gave up 5 bases; unmatched junction bases: 5. Germline V gene data show CDR1 as MNHEY and CDR2 as SVGAGI. The CDR3 loop reads CASSYPGRVETQYF. The CDR3 DNA reads as TGTGCCAGCAGTTACCCGGGGAGGGTGGAGACCCAGTACTTC.

This sequence joins TRBV11-2 and TRBJ2-5; D is unresolved. V was shortened by 7 bases and J by 2 bases, with 14 bases between the two germline ends. The germline CDR1 and CDR2 sequences are SGHAT and FQNNGV. This CDR3 contains 14 residues. The CDR3 region is CASTRGIAQETQYF. The DNA for the CDR3 is TGTGCCAGCACACGAGGTATTGCTCAAGAGACCCAGTACTTC.

The chain is built from TRBV6-6 and TRBJ2-5, with 8 positions matching TRBD2. The J call may be mistaken, given a closer DNA end match to TRBJ2-7. This CDR3 is built from 16 residues. Germline-derived CDR1 and CDR2 are MNHNY and SVGAGI (reference sequence). CDR3 coding DNA: TGTGCCAGCAGCCCTATGGGGGTAGCGGGGTCCTACGAGCAGTACTTC. Amino acids: CASSPMGVAGSYEQYF.

The rearrangement uses TRBV7-8 and TRBJ2-7, with D perhaps matching TRBD2 (5 bases). This CDR3 is built from 13 residues. The V gene's germline CDR1 is SGHVS and CDR2 FQNEAQ. Trimming left V 2 bases short and J 5 bases short, with 10 bases between. The chain's CDR3 is CASSLILRDEQYF. Here the CDR3 DNA reads TGTGCCAGCAGCTTAATTTTGAGGGACGAGCAGTACTTC.

The rearrangement uses TRBV7-9 and TRBJ1-4; 12 nucleotides match TRBD1. With 5 bases clipped from V and 11 bases from J, the junction kept 9 bases outside the gene matches. The CDR3 totals 15 residues. The germline V gene has CDR1 SEHNR and CDR2 FQNEAQ (reference sequence). CDR3 nucleotides: TGTGCCAGCAGCGCACCGGGACAGGGGGCTCTCAAACTGTTTTTT. Translating gives CASSAPGQGALKLFF.

V gene TRBV27 combines with J gene TRBJ1-5; the D is unclear. Germline V gives CDR1 MNHEY, CDR2 SMNVEV (reference sequence). The V gene lost 3 bases and the J gene lost 0 bases, with 15 bases spanning the gap. The CDR3 sequence is 17 residues long. The CDR3 spells CASSFYGKRYSNQPQHF. The CDR3 nucleotides are TGTGCCAGCAGTTTCTACGGGAAGAGATATAGCAATCAGCCCCAGCATTTT.

V is TRBV9 and J is TRBJ1-1; tentative D call: TRBD1 (5 bases). This CDR3 has 13 residues. The germline gives CDR1 SGDLS, CDR2 YYNGEE. V gave up 2 bases and J gave up 0 bases, with 5 bases separating them. Written as DNA, the CDR3 is TGTGCCAGCAGCGTGACAGTGAACACTGAAGCTTTCTTT. This sequence encodes CASSVTVNTEAFF.

The chain joins TRBV11-2 to TRBJ2-7, with 9 positions matching TRBD1. V lost 4 bases and J lost 2; bases outside the gene matches: 6. Germline V gives CDR1 SGHAT, CDR2 FQNNGV. CDR3 size: 15 residues. CDR3 in amino acids: CASSSPGQGTYEQYF. The DNA for the CDR3 is TGTGCCAGCAGCTCGCCGGGACAGGGTACCTACGAGCAGTACTTC.

V usage is TRBV7-2 and J usage is TRBJ2-3; 8 nucleotides line up with TRBD2. V shed 5 bases, J shed 7 bases, and the junction held 11 bases outside the gene matches. The CDR3 is 15 amino acids. CDR1 and CDR2 from the germline V gene are SGHTA and FQGNSA. The CDR3 loop reads CASSPEASGLHTQYF. The CDR3 region has the DNA TGTGCCAGCAGCCCCGAGGCTAGCGGGCTACATACGCAGTATTTT.

CDR3 coding DNA: TGTGCCAGTAGTATAGGGTATGGCAGGAACTACGAGCAGTACTTC. Translating it yields CASSIGYGRNYEQYF. The chain combines TRBV19 with TRBJ2-7; D gene ambiguous. Trimming left V 1 base short and J 3 bases short, with 13 bases between. Germline loops: CDR1 LNHDA, CDR2 SQIVND (reference sequence). The CDR3 has 15 residues.

V and J are TRBV6-5 and TRBJ1-3, with unresolved D. CDR1 and CDR2 from the germline V gene are MNHEY and SVGAGI. V shed 2 bases and J shed 0 bases, with 5 bases lying between them. The CDR3 is 14 residues long. In DNA, the CDR3 is TGTGCCAGCAGTTACAAGAGCTCTGGAAACACCATATATTTT. It translates to CASSYKSSGNTIYF.

The chain employs TRBV5-1 and TRBJ2-3, with 7 bases matching TRBD2. The CDR3 consists of 15 residues. V lost 7 bases and J lost 2; bases outside the gene matches: 10. Germline-derived CDR1 and CDR2 are SGHRS and YFSETQ. CDR3 in DNA: TGCGCCAGCCGCGCCGGGGCGGGGGACACAGATACGCAGTATTTT. This gives the protein CASRAGAGDTDTQYF.

The genes are TRBV7-9 and TRBJ1-5, with D perhaps TRBD1 (5 bases). CDR1 SEHNR and CDR2 FQNEAQ come from the germline V gene (reference sequence). The CDR3 has 18 residues. The ends were cut back, 5 bases at V and 2 bases at J, with 22 bases in the middle. The CDR3 region is CASSPRGLGSEGNQPQHF. In nucleotides, the CDR3 is TGTGCCAGCAGCCCTAGGGGTTTGGGGTCCGAGGGCAATCAGCCCCAGCATTTT. Full variable domain (remainder filled in from reference TRBV7-9 and TRBJ1-5): DTGVSQNPRHKITKRGQNVTFRCDPISEHNRLYWYRQTLGQGPEFLTYFQNEAQLEKSRLLSDRFSAERPKGSFSTLEIQRTEQGDSAMYLCASSPRGLGSEGNQPQHFGDGTRLSIL.

The J gene is TRBJ2-1, the V gene TRBV4-1; D possibly corresponds to TRBD2 (6 bases). This CDR3 comprises 17 residues. V lost 0 bases, J lost 8 bases, and 20 bases lay in between. Germline CDR1 MGHRA, CDR2 YSYEKL. The CDR3 sequence: CASSQDTGTFVPHEQFF. The CDR3 DNA follows: TGCGCCAGCAGCCAAGATACCGGGACTTTCGTCCCCCATGAGCAGTTCTTC.

The count of this clone is one. V and J are TRBV27 and TRBJ2-1; 7 bases map to TRBD2. The CDR3 has 15 amino acids. Germline CDR1 reads MNHEY; CDR2 reads SMNVEV (reference sequence). Trimming cost V 5 bases and J 4 bases; bases outside gene matches: 8. This CDR3 reads CASSIVGGGYNEQFF. CDR3 coding DNA: TGTGCCAGCAGTATAGTCGGGGGAGGGTACAATGAGCAGTTCTTC.

The chain carries TRBV29-1 and TRBJ2-5, with TRBD2 matching over 12 bases. The V gene's germline CDR1 is SQVTM and CDR2 ANQGSEA. CDR3 length: 15 residues. V trimming: 1 base; J trimming: 2 bases; junction bases outside the gene matches: 2. The CDR3 region is CSVEGTSGAQETQYF. CDR3 in DNA: TGCAGCGTTGAAGGGACTAGCGGGGCACAAGAGACCCAGTACTTC.

DNA for the CDR3: TGTGCCAGCAGTGACCGGGTAACAGATACGCAGTATTTT. Encoded protein: CASSDRVTDTQYF. This chain uses TRBV6-4 with TRBJ2-3; no reliable D call. The CDR3 runs to 13 residues. V gave up 2 bases and J gave up 3 bases, with 6 bases separating them. In germline, CDR1 is MRHNA, CDR2 SNTAGT.

The V and J genes are TRBV18 and TRBJ2-3; maybe TRBD1 (5 bases). Per the germline V gene, CDR1 is KGHSH and CDR2 is LQKENI. The V gene lost 1 base and the J gene lost 4 bases, with 18 bases spanning the gap. The CDR3 consists of 17 residues. DNA for the CDR3: TGTGCCAGCTCACCACGGCAGCGACAGATAGTTGCAGATACGCAGTATTTT. It specifies CASSPRQRQIVADTQYF.

The chain combines TRBV28 with TRBJ2-7; D possibly corresponds to TRBD1 (5 bases). CDR1 MDHEN and CDR2 SYDVKM come from the germline V gene. V was shortened by 5 bases and J by 2 bases, with 19 bases between the two germline ends. This CDR3 has 16 amino acids. As DNA, the CDR3 is TGTGCCAGCAGTAAAGCAAGGGGATCCCGAGCCTACGAGCAGTACTTC. It codes for CASSKARGSRAYEQYF. Supplemented by reference TRBV28 and TRBJ2-7, the full variable domain reads DVKVTQSSRYLVKRTGEKVFLECVQDMDHENMFWYRQDPGLGLRLIYFSYDVKMKEKGDIPEGYSVSREKKERFSLILESASTNQTSMYLCASSKARGSRAYEQYFGPGTRLTVT.